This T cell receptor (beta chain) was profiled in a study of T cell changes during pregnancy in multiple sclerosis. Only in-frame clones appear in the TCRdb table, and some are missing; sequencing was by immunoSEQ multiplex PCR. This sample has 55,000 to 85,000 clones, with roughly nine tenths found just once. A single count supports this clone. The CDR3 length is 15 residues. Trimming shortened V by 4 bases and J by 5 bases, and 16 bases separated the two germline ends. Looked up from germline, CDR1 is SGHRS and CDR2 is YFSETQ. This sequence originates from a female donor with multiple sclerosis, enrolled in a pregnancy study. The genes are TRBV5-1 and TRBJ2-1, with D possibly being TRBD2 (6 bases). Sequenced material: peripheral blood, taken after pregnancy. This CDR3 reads CASSVDWGENNEQFF. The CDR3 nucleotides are TGCGCCAGCAGCGTTGACTGGGGGGAGAACAATGAGCAGTTCTTC.